The clone carrying this T cell receptor beta chain appeared once. Its specificity is not known. This record comes from a study of T-cell memory formation after mild COVID-19. Findings and caveats of the study: Balance between CD4 and CD8 was seen in clones contracting day 15 to 85, and a CD4+ lean was seen in later expanders.

The V and J ends lost 4 bases and 4 bases respectively, with 15 bases between them. The CDR3 has 15 amino acids. Germline CDR1 is MNHNS and CDR2 is SASEGT. Each CDR3 protein is one row after TCRdb ran MiXCR on the 5' RACE reads. The repertoire consists of around 320,000 distinct CDR3 sequences, with around 28% occurring once and the leading ten covering roughly 14%. The J gene is TRBJ2-3, the V gene TRBV6-1; no definite D call. The sample was PBMCs or a T cell subset sorted from them (not recorded which). This receptor was identified in an adult woman who had mild COVID-19 (a few samples of this study predate the infection). Cell type and time point are not known. For the CDR3, the DNA is TGTGCCAGCAGTGCCACCGGCCACCTCGCAGATACGCAGTATTTT. Residues: CASSATGHLADTQYF.